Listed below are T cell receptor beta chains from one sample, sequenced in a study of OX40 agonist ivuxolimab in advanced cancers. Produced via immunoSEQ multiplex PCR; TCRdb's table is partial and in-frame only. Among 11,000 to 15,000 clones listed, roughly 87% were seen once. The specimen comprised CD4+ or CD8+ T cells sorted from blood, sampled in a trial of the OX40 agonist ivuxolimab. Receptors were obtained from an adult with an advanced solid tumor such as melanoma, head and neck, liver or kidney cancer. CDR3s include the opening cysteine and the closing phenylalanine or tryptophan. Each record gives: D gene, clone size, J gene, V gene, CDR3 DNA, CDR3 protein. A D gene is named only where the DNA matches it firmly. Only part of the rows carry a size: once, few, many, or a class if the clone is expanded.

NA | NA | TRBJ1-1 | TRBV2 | TGTGCCAGCAGTGTCATATCCGGGGCCGTAAAAAAGAACACTGAAGCTTTCTTT | CASSVISGAVKKNTEAFF
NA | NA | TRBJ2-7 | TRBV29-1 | TGCAGCGCCCGGACAGATCCCTACGAGCAGTACTTC | CSARTDPYEQYF
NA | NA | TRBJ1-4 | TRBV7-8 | TGTGCCAGCAGCTCCCACAGGGATTTAGGTGAAAAACTGTTTTTT | CASSSHRDLGEKLFF
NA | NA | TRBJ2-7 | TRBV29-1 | TGCAGCGTTGAATTGGGCAGGAGCTCCTACGAGCAGTACTTC | CSVELGRSSYEQYF
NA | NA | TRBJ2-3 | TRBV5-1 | TGCGCCAGCAAAAGTTCCGTGGCAGATACGCAGTATTTT | CASKSSVADTQYF
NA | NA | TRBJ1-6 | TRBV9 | TGTGCCAGCACACTCGCGAGAGGGCCGTCCTATAATTCACCCCTCCACTTT | CASTLARGPSYNSPLHF
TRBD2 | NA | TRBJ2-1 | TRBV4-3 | TGCGCCAGCAGCCAAGATCAAGGAATGGCGCGGGGGTCCTACAATGAGCAGTTCTTC | CASSQDQGMARGSYNEQFF
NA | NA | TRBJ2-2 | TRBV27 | TGTGCCAGCAGTTTATCTAAGGGGTACACCGGGGAGCTGTTTTTT | CASSLSKGYTGELFF
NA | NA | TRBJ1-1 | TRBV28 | TGTGCCAGCAGACCGGACAGTATGAACACTGAAGCTTTCTTT | CASRPDSMNTEAFF
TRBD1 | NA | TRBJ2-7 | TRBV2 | TGTGCCAGCCTAGAGGGACAGTTGAGCTCCTACGAGCAGTACTTC | CASLEGQLSSYEQYF
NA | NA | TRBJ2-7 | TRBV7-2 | TGTGCCAGCAGCCAGACCGACTGGGACTACGAGCAGTACTTC | CASSQTDWDYEQYF
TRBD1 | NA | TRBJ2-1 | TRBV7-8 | TGTGCCAGCAGCTCCCACCGGGACAGGGGGTTTCATGAGCAGTTCTTC | CASSSHRDRGFHEQFF
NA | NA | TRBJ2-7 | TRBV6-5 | TGTGCCAGCAGATTTGATAGCTACGAGCAGTACTTC | CASRFDSYEQYF
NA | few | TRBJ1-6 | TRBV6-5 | TGTGCCAGCAGGCCGGAGGGGGGGTCAAATTCACCCCTCCACTTT | CASRPEGGSNSPLHF
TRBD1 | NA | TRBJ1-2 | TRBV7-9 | TGTGCCAGCAGCCGACAGGGTGTCTATGGCTACACCTTC | CASSRQGVYGYTF
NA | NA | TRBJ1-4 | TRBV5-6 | TGTGCCAGCAGCTGGAAGAGACAGGTTACAACTAATGAAAAACTGTTTTTT | CASSWKRQVTTNEKLFF
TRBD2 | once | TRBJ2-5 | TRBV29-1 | TGCAGCGCCGAGGGCGGGGGGGAGATAGAGACCCAGTACTTC | CSAEGGGEIETQYF
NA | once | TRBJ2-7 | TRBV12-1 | TGTGCCAGCAGCCACGACAGGGGTCTTTCCTACGAGCAGTACTTC | CASSHDRGLSYEQYF
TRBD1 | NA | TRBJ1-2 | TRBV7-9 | TGTGCCAGCAGCCCGCCGACAGGGGCACCTGGCTACACCTTC | CASSPPTGAPGYTF
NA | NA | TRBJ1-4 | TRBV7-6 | TGTGCCAGCAGCCCTAGGGCAGGGAATAATGAAAAACTGTTTTTT | CASSPRAGNNEKLFF
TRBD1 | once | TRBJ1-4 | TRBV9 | TGTGCCAGCAGTTATGGACAGGTGAACACTGAAAAACTGTTTTTT | CASSYGQVNTEKLFF
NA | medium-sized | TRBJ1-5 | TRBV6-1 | TGTGCCAGCAGTGGCGGGGCCCCTTATAGCAATCAGCCCCAGCATTTT | CASSGGAPYSNQPQHF
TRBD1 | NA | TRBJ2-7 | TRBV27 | TGTGCCAGCAGCGCGGGACAGGGCTCCTACGAGCAGTACTTC | CASSAGQGSYEQYF
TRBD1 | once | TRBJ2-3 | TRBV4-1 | TGCGCCAGCAGCCCTGGGACAGCAGATACGCAGTATTTT | CASSPGTADTQYF
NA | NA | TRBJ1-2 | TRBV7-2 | TGTGCCCTCCGCGGGTATGGCTACACCTTC | CALRGYGYTF
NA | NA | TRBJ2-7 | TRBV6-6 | TGTGCCAGCAGCCAGACAGCTTACGAGCAGTACTTC | CASSQTAYEQYF
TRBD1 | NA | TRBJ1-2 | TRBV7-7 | TGTGCCAGCGGAGACAGGGTGGCCGGCTACACCTTC | CASGDRVAGYTF
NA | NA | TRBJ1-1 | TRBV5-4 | TGTGCCAGCAGCTTTGGGAACACTGAAGCTTTCTTT | CASSFGNTEAFF
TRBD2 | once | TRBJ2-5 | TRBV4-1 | TGCGCCAGCAGCCAATTCGATCCAGCGGGAGGTGGAGGTTTGTACTTC | CASSQFDPAGGGGLYF
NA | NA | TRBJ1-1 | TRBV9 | TGTGCCAGCACGGGGCAGGGAGAGACTGAAGCTTTCTTT | CASTGQGETEAFF
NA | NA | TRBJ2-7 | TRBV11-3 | TGTGCCAGCAGCTTAGACAGGGTTCGTTACGAGCAGTACTTC | CASSLDRVRYEQYF
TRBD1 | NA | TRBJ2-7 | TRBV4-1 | TGCGCCAGCAGCCCCCGCTATCGAGACGGGACAGGGCCTATACACGAGCAGTGCTTC | CASSPRYRDGTGPIHEQCF
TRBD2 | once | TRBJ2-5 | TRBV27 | TGTGCCAGCAGCCCCGGACTAGGGGAGACCCAGTACTTC | CASSPGLGETQYF
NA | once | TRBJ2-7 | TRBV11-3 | TGTGCCAGCAGCTTAGAGGTCAGTTACGAGCAGTACTTC | CASSLEVSYEQYF
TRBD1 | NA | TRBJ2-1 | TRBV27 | TGTGCCAGCAGTCTCACGGGACAGGGGTCGAATGAGCAGTTCTTC | CASSLTGQGSNEQFF
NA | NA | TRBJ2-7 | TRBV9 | TGTGCCAGCAGCGCACCTAGCTCCTACGAGCAGTACTTC | CASSAPSSYEQYF
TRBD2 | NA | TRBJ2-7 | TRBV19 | TGTGCCAGTAGTATAGCCCCTAGCGGGAGGGCCTACGAGCAGTACTTC | CASSIAPSGRAYEQYF
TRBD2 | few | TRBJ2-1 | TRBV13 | TGTGCCAGCAGCAAACCGGGACTAGAAGCCTACAATGAGCAGTTCTTC | CASSKPGLEAYNEQFF
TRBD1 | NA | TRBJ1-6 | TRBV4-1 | TGCGCCAGCAGCCAAGGAGGGGGCGCAGATAATTCACCCCTCCACTTT | CASSQGGGADNSPLHF
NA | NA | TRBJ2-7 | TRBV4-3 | TGCGCCAGCAGCCAAGTGGGACACAGGAGCTCCTACGAGCAGTACTTC | CASSQVGHRSSYEQYF
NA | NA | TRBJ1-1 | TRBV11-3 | TGTGCCAGCAGCTTCAGGGGCGAAGCTTTCTTT | CASSFRGEAFF
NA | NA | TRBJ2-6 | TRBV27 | TGTGCCAGCAGTTTATGGACTACCGGTCGGGCCAACGTCCTGACTTTC | CASSLWTTGRANVLTF
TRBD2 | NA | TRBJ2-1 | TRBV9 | TGTGCCAGCAGCGACGGGACTAGCGGGAGTCTCTATGAGCAGTTCTTC | CASSDGTSGSLYEQFF
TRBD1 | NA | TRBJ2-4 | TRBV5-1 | TGCGCCAGCAGCGTGGGGACAGGAGACCATGAAAACATTCAGTACTTC | CASSVGTGDHENIQYF
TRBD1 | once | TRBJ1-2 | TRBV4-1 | TGCGCCAGCAGCCATTCAGACAGGGGGCCTACAGGTGGCTACACCTTC | CASSHSDRGPTGGYTF
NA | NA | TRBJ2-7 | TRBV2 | TGTGCCAGCAGTGGTTCGGGGCCCGAGCAGTACTTC | CASSGSGPEQYF
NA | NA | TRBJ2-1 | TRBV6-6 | TGTGCCAGCAGTCACCGGGACTCAAGCTCCTACAATGAGCAGTTCTTC | CASSHRDSSSYNEQFF
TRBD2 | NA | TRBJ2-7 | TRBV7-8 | TGTGCCAGCAGCCCCCGACTAGCGGGGTACTCCTACGAGCAGTACTTC | CASSPRLAGYSYEQYF
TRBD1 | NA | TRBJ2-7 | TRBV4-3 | TGCGCCAGCAGCCGAGCCCGGGACAGGCGCGAGCAGTACTTC | CASSRARDRREQYF